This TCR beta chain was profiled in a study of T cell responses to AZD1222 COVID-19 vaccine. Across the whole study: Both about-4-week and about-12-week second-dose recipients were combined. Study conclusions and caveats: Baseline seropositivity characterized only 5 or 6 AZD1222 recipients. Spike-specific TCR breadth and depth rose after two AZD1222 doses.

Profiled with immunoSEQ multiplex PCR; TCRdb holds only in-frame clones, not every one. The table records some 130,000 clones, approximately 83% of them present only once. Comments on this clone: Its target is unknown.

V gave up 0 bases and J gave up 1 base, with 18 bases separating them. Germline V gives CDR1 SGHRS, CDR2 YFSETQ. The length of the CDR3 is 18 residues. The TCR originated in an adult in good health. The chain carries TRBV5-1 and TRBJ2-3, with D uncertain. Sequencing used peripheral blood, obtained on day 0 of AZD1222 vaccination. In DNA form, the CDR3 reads TGCGCCAGCAGCTTGGTTCGGTCCTTGGTTGGGGGCACAGATACGCAGTATTTT. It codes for CASSLVRSLVGGTDTQYF.